The 9 T cell receptor beta chains in this list originate from one sample, sequenced in a study of identical twins. TCRdb re-called the 5' RACE reads through MiXCR, storing one row per CDR3 protein. This table holds approximately 1.8 million distinct CDR3 sequences, roughly a third found once. Sequencing was carried out using cord blood. These TCRs come from a newborn girl in good health.

This clonotype was detected only a few times. The V gene is TRBV7-8, the J gene TRBJ2-7, with TRBD1 as a possible D gene (7 bases). This CDR3 has 15 residues. The V end was cut by 6 bases, the J end by 0 bases, with 15 bases between. CDR1 and CDR2 (germline): SGHVS, FQNEAQ. The CDR3 bases are TGTGCCAGCAGATCTCGGAGGGACAGCTCCTACGAGCAGTACTTC. Translation: CASRSRRDSSYEQYF.

The chain employs TRBV20-1 and TRBJ1-2; D possibly corresponds to TRBD1 (5 bases). Germline V lookup: CDR1 DFQATT, CDR2 SNEGSKA (reference sequence). This CDR3 contains 14 residues. V lost 1 base and J lost 0, with 9 bases in between. Here the CDR3 DNA reads TGCAGTGCTAGAGGACAGACCGCTAACTATGGCTACACCTTC. The encoded protein is CSARGQTANYGYTF.

The CDR3 coding sequence is TGTGCCAGCAGTTTACGACAGGTTTTGGTGTATAGCGGCAATCAGCCCCAGCATTTT. Translated, it gives CASSLRQVLVYSGNQPQHF. The chain joins TRBV12-3 or TRBV12-4 to TRBJ1-5; D may be TRBD1 (6 bases). The V and J ends lost 2 bases and 2 bases respectively, with 22 bases between them. The CDR3 consists of 19 residues.

The chain employs TRBV20-1 and TRBJ2-1, with 9 nucleotides matching TRBD2. In germline, CDR1 is DFQATT, CDR2 SNEGSKA (reference sequence). There are 19 residues in the CDR3. V was clipped by 1 base and J by 0 bases; unmatched bases: 13. This CDR3 is CSARAGGRVLLDSYNEQFF. The CDR3 DNA follows: TGCAGTGCTAGAGCCGGCGGGAGGGTCCTATTAGACTCCTACAATGAGCAGTTCTTC.

This clonotype was observed a handful of times. Germline is not matched at one junction end, which may reflect a read error. The rearrangement links TRBV5-1 to TRBJ2-2; TRBD1 aligns across 8 bases. The CDR3 has 15 residues. The germline V gene has CDR1 SGHRS and CDR2 YFSETQ. The CDR3 loop is CASSLDRGGTGELFF. CDR3 DNA: TGTGCCAGCAGTTTAGACAGGGGCGGGACCGGGGAGCTGTTTTTT.

The chain carries TRBV10-1 and TRBJ2-7; 8 bases line up with TRBD2. Unmatched junction bases numbered 14, after V lost 3 bases and J lost 7 bases. This CDR3 has 16 residues. CDR1 and CDR2 (germline): WNHNN, SYGVQD (reference sequence). The DNA of the CDR3 is TGCGCCAGCAGTGATCCCGGGGGGGACTCCTACAATGAGCAGTACTTC. Its protein is CASSDPGGDSYNEQYF.

The chain links TRBV25-1 to TRBJ1-2; perhaps TRBD1 as D (6 bases). The CDR3 covers 15 residues. Trimming took off 1 base at V and 5 bases at J, with 14 bases between the two ends. CDR1 is MGHDK, CDR2 SYGVNS, per germline. The CDR3 DNA reads as TGTGCCAGCAGTGAATCCGGGACACCTTATTATGGCTACACCTTC. This translates into CASSESGTPYYGYTF.

This clonotype was detected only a few times. The chain employs TRBV28 and TRBJ1-2, with 7 bases matching TRBD1. Germline loops: CDR1 MDHEN, CDR2 SYDVKM. This CDR3 region has 15 residues. V shed 4 bases and J 6 bases; nucleotides not matched to a gene: 11. CDR3 region: CASSSTGVLGDGYTF. For the CDR3, the DNA is TGTGCCAGCAGTTCCACAGGGGTCTTGGGGGATGGCTACACCTTC.

This clonotype was observed a few times. CDR3 loop: CASTFRTANYGYTF. The CDR3 DNA follows: TGTGCCAGCACCTTTAGGACAGCTAACTATGGCTACACCTTC. This chain links TRBV7-9 with TRBJ1-2; maybe TRBD1 (6 bases). Germline CDR1 SEHNR, CDR2 FQNEAQ (reference sequence). The germline V and J ends were trimmed by 7 bases and 0 bases, with 12 bases remaining between them. The CDR3 is made up of 14 amino acids.